This is a list of T cell receptor beta chains from one sample in a study of T cells in Graves' hyperthyroidism and ophthalmopathy. One entry per CDR3 protein, called by TCRdb with MiXCR from the multiplex PCR reads. The table lists approximately 400,000 distinct CDR3 sequences, around a quarter of them singletons. The specimen was blood. Receptor source: a man aged 45-60 years with Graves' hyperthyroidism. The CDR3 runs from the conserved cysteine through the conserved F or W. The D gene is left open where the match is weak. A row's size may be missing; if present it is once, few, many or a size class.

TRBD2	TRBJ2-7	TRBV6-1	few	CASRYRGTGGPNEQYF	TGTGCCAGCAGATACCGCGGAACGGGAGGGCCCAACGAGCAGTACTTC
-	TRBJ2-5	TRBV5-1	-	CASRVRLSQETQYF	TGCGCCAGCAGGGTACGGTTATCCCAAGAGACCCAGTACTTC
-	TRBJ1-1	TRBV20-1	once	CSARVGSLGTEAFF	TGCAGTGCTAGAGTTGGGTCTCTGGGCACTGAAGCTTTCTTT
-	TRBJ1-2	TRBV19	-	CASSIMGGYTF	TGTGCCAGTAGTATAATGGGAGGCTACACCTTC
-	TRBJ2-5	TRBV7-6	many	CASSLVSGPQTQYF	TGTGCCAGCAGCTTAGTATCAGGGCCGCAGACCCAGTACTTC
-	TRBJ2-2	TRBV5-4	few	CASSVGDFPNTGELFF	TGTGCCAGCAGCGTGGGGGACTTTCCGAACACCGGGGAGCTGTTTTTT
-	TRBJ2-3	TRBV27	few	CATTVYGGETDTQCF	TGTGCCACCACCGTATACGGGGGCGAAACAGATACGCAGTGTTTT
TRBD2	TRBJ2-1	TRBV7-9	many	CASSTGLAAQRGEQFF	TGTGCCAGCAGCACCGGACTAGCGGCCCAAAGGGGTGAGCAGTTCTTC
-	TRBJ1-4	TRBV20-1	many	CSASSQGGEKLFF	TGCAGTGCTAGTAGTCAGGGTGGCGAAAAACTGTTTTTT
-	TRBJ2-5	TRBV11-3	-	CASGINSQETQYF	TGTGCCAGCGGGATAAATAGTCAAGAGACCCAGTACTTC
-	TRBJ2-3	TRBV7-9	many	CASSFGLTDTQYF	TGTGCCAGCAGCTTCGGACTTACAGATACGCAGTATTTT
-	TRBJ2-5	TRBV28	many	CASSLMGPDETQYF	TGTGCCAGCAGTTTGATGGGGCCTGACGAGACCCAGTACTTC
-	TRBJ2-5	TRBV25-1	-	CASSEFQETQYF	TGTGCCAGCAGTGAGTTCCAAGAGACCCAGTACTTC
-	TRBJ1-1	TRBV11-3	-	CASSLGSWGKNTEAFF	TGTGCCAGCAGCTTAGGGTCCTGGGGGAAGAACACTGAAGCTTTCTTT
-	TRBJ2-2	TRBV12-3/TRBV12-4	-	CASSGTQNTGELFF	TGTGCCAGCAGTGGGACTCAGAACACCGGGGAGCTGTTTTTT
TRBD1	TRBJ1-2	TRBV24-1	-	CATTSTGTGVYGYTF	TGTGCCACCACATCCACCGGGACAGGGGTCTATGGCTACACCTTC
-	TRBJ2-3	TRBV10-1	few	CASSEESTDTQYF	TGCGCCAGCAGTGAGGAAAGTACGGATACGCAGTATTTT
-	TRBJ2-7	TRBV5-6	-	CASSLDRTSEQYF	TGTGCCAGCAGTCTCGACAGAACCTCCGAGCAGTACTTC